This TCR beta chain was recovered during a study of blood T cell repertoires in COVID-19. Whole-study context: From T cells, B-cell-depleted T cells, or PBMCs came the material, which was cDNA or gDNA.

Under the authors' procedure: The assay estimated nucleated cells by amplifying reference gene primers. The data were produced by immunoSEQ multiplex PCR, yet TCRdb's version contains in-frame clones alone and is incomplete. V, J and clone size are taken as reported in that table, and D and trimming were inferred from the DNA itself. The repertoire has some 100,000 clones, nearly 85% of them found once; the top ten carry 5.5% to 8.5%. V trimming: 5 bases; J trimming: 4 bases; junction bases outside the gene matches: 10. Germline V gene sequence: CDR1 SGHAT, CDR2 FQNNGV. This CDR3 comprises 16 residues. This clone appeared a few times.

The rearrangement links TRBV11-2 to TRBJ2-7; 11 nucleotides match TRBD1. This clonotype originated in a woman between 45 and 65 years old with acute or convalescent COVID-19. The sample consisted of peripheral blood. CDR3 protein: CASSTGTGGGIYEQYF. In DNA form, the CDR3 reads TGTGCCAGCAGCACCGGGACAGGGGGTGGGATTTACGAGCAGTACTTC.